Each of the 5 T cell receptor beta chains below was sequenced from the same sample in a study of identical twins. TCRdb called the 5' RACE reads again in MiXCR, with one record for every CDR3 protein. The sample shows roughly 1,500,000 distinct CDR3 sequences, 32% of them seen only once. The sequenced sample consisted of cord blood. These receptors were collected from a newborn girl in good health.

In this sample, this clonotype turned up a few times. The J gene is TRBJ2-1, the V gene TRBV5-1, with 7 nucleotides matching TRBD2. V dropped 0 bases and J dropped 5; count of bases not matched to a gene: 8. The CDR3 consists of 16 residues. CDR1 and CDR2 (germline): SGHRS, YFSETQ. The CDR3 DNA reads TGCGCCAGCAGCTTGGTACGACTAGCCCCCCACAATGAGCAGTTCTTC. Its translation is CASSLVRLAPHNEQFF.

The table lists this clonotype with a few counts. This chain joins TRBV4-1 and TRBJ2-3; either TRBD1 or TRBD2 may fit D (5 bases each). Trimming removed 0 bases from V and 3 bases from J, with 19 bases in between. CDR1 is MGHRA and CDR2 is YSYEKL in the germline V gene. This CDR3 spans 18 amino acids. The CDR3 DNA follows: TGCGCCAGCAGCCAAGATCGAGATTTCGGGGACGGGACAGATACGCAGTATTTT. This codes for CASSQDRDFGDGTDTQYF.

The chain has TRBV4-2 and TRBJ2-1; 8 positions match TRBD2. V was clipped by 3 bases and J by 4 bases; unmatched bases: 17. This CDR3 has 19 residues. Germline V gene data show CDR1 as LGHNA and CDR2 as YNFKEQ. CDR3 residues: CASSHTRMGAGDIYNEQFF. The CDR3 nucleotides are TGTGCCAGCAGCCACACACGAATGGGAGCGGGGGACATATACAATGAGCAGTTCTTC.

This clonotype was found many times. V is TRBV10-3 and J is TRBJ2-1, with TRBD2 matching 9 bases. The CDR3 length is 17 residues. The V gene end was trimmed by 2 bases and the J gene end by 1 base; junction bases not matched to a gene: 6. The germline V gene encodes CDR1 ENHRY and CDR2 SYGVKD. The DNA for the CDR3 is TGTGCCATCAGTGAGAACCGGCGGGAGGGGTCCTACAATGAGCAGTTCTTC. Its protein is CAISENRREGSYNEQFF.

This chain links TRBV28 with TRBJ1-4; D is possibly TRBD1 (5 bases). Trimming took 6 bases from V and 12 from J, leaving 14 bases between them. Germline V gives CDR1 MDHEN, CDR2 SYDVKM. The CDR3 spans 12 residues. The CDR3 is CASRQTAKELFF. The CDR3, as DNA: TGTGCCAGCAGACAGACAGCGAAGGAACTGTTTTTT.